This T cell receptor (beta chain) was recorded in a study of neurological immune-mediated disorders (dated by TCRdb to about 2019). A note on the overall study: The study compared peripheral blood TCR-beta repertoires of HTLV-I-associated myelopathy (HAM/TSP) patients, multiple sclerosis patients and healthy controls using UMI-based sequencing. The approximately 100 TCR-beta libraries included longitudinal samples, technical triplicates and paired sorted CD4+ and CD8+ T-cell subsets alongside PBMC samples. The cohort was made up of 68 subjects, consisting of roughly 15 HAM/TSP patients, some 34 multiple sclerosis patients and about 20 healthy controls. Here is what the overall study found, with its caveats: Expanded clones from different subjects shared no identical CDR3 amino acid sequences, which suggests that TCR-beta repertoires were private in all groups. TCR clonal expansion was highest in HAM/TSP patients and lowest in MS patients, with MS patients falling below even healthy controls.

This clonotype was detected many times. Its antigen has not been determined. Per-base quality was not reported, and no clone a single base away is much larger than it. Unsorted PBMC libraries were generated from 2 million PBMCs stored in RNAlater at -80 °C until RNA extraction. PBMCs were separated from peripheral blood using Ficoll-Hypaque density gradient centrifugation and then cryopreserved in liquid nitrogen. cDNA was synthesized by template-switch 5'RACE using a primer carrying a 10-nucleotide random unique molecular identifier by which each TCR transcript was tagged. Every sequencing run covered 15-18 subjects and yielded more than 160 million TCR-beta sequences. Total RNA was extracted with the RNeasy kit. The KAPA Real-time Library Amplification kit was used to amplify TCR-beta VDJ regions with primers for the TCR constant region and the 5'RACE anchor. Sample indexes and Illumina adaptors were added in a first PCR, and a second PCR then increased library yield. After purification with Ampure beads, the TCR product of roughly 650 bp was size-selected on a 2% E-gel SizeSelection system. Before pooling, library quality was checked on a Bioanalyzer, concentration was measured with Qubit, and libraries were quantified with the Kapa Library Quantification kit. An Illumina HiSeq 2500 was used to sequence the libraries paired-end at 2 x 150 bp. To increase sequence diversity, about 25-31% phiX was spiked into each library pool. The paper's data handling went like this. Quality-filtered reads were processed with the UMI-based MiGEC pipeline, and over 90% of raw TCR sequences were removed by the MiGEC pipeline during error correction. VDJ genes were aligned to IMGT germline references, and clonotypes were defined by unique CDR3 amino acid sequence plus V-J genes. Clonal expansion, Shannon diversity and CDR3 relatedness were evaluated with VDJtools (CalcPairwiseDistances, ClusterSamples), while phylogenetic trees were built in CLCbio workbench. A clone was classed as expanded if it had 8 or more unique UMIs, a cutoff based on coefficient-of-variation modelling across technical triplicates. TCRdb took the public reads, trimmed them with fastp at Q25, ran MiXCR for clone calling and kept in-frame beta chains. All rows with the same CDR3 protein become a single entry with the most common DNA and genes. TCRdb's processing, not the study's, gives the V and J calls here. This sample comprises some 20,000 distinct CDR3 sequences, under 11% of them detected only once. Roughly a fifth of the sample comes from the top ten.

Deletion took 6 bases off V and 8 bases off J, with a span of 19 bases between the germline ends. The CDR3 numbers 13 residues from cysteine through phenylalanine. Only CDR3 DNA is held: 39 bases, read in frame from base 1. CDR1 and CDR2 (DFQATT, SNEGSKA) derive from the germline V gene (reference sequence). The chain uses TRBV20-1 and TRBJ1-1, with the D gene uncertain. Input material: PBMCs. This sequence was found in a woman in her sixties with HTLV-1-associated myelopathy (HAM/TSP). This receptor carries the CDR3 CSAGGQTVGEAFF. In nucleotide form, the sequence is TGCAGTGCGGGAGGTCAGACTGTGGGCGAAGCTTTCTTT.